This T cell receptor (beta chain) was documented in a study of cytomegalovirus exposure and HLA in healthy donors. About the study: Unique TCRs numbering approximately 80 million, obtained from HLA-typed donors, made up an early data release.

This clone has a handful of counts. Its antigen is not identified. Primers: 60 Vbeta forward and 13 Jbeta reverse. Some clones are missing from TCRdb's copy, which holds only in-frame ones; the method was immunoSEQ multiplex PCR. The sample has some 190,000 clones; around four fifths are singletons. Study-level findings and limits: Earlier results showed most TCR beta V segments being productive about 90% or about 30% of the time. 87-base-pair reads could not separate some V segments, including TRBV6-2 and TRBV6-3. Analysis was carried out at a later point, and it linked a missense DCLRE1C variant to TCR beta V- and J-gene trimming.

From germline, CDR1 is MGHDK and CDR2 SYGVNS. Unmatched junction bases numbered 9, after V lost 3 bases and J lost 1 base. This CDR3 region has 17 residues. Source material: PBMCs. The sequence derives from a man in his forties in good health and CMV-seropositive. This chain uses TRBV25-1 with TRBJ1-5; 7 positions match TRBD1. The DNA of the CDR3 is TGTGCCAGCAGTGAGGTTACAGGGGATGGCAGCAATCAGCCCCAGCATTTT. It specifies CASSEVTGDGSNQPQHF.